This TCR beta chain was documented in a study of cytomegalovirus exposure and HLA in healthy donors. Whole-study findings and limits: Relative to the roughly 640-donor mean, N-insertions were reportedly fewer in an Asian-associated ancestry cluster in a later analysis. It was likely that a cluster of highly shared sequence variants was a sequencing artifact.

Of note for this clone: Antigen: not known.

In the PCR, 60 Vbeta and 13 Jbeta primers were used. Sequencing was performed with immunoSEQ multiplex PCR; in TCRdb, only in-frame clones are kept and a portion is missing. The data show 100,000 to 150,000 clones, roughly four fifths seen once. CDR3 length equals 15 residues. Trimming pared 0 bases from V and 8 bases from J, leaving 16 bases between. Germline lookup yields CDR1 MNHEY and CDR2 SVGAGI. The sample comprised PBMCs. The receptor was derived from a woman aged 45 to 65 in good health and CMV-seronegative. The J gene is TRBJ1-2, the V gene TRBV6-5, with D perhaps matching TRBD1 (6 bases). The CDR3 loop reads CASSYSVGQTWGYTF. DNA for the CDR3: TGTGCCAGCAGTTACTCGGTCGGACAGACTTGGGGCTACACCTTC.